This T cell receptor beta chain was observed in a study of cytomegalovirus exposure and HLA in healthy donors. This clone has more than one count but fewer than ten. Its antigen is undetermined. Each donor was nominally healthy when sampled (though unrecorded immune exposures were likely). PCR used 60 Vbeta primers and 13 Jbeta primers. Using immunoSEQ multiplex PCR, the repertoire was profiled, and TCRdb retains in-frame clones only, with some absent. The sample contains about 59,000 clones, 65% to 80% of which appear only once. General study findings and limits: Later analysis suggested links between common viral pathogens and several top significant clusters. Earlier analysis looked at TCR beta V segments, and most were productive about 90% or about 30% of the time.

The CDR3 has 16 residues. Looked up from germline, CDR1 is LGHNA and CDR2 is YSLEER. V was pared by 0 bases and J by 6 bases, with 9 bases of the junction left unmatched. The sequenced sample was PBMCs. This rearrangement joins TRBV4-3 to TRBJ2-7; 9 nucleotides agree with TRBD2. This sequence was found in a man aged 25 to 40 in good health and CMV-seropositive. As DNA, the CDR3 is TGCGCCAGCAGCCAAGATAAATTAAGCGGGGGGACCGAGCAGTACTTC. It encodes CASSQDKLSGGTEQYF.